The 6 T cell receptor beta chains below come from one sample, sequenced in a study of vaccination effects on CD4 cells after COVID-19. Which antigens these TCRs recognize remains unknown. Profiled with immunoSEQ multiplex PCR; TCRdb holds only in-frame clones, not every one. This repertoire shows around 40,000 clones, around 67% found once; its top ten account for under 4.5%. CD4+ T cell isolation took place after approximately 11 days of culture. This specimen consisted of CD4+ T cells from PBMCs cultured without peptide, obtained before COVID-19 vaccination. These receptors originate from a human donor who received a COVID-19 vaccine.

This clone came up a few times. The V gene is TRBV4-1, the J gene TRBJ1-2; TRBD1 is a possible D gene (6 bases). Germline lookup yields CDR1 MGHRA and CDR2 YSYEKL. Trimming stripped 0 bases from V and 4 bases from J, with 9 bases between. The CDR3 spans 14 residues. CDR3 nucleotides: TGCGCCAGCAGCCAAGAGGGCAGGGGCTATGGCTACACCTTC. This codes for CASSQEGRGYGYTF.

This clone was seen a handful of times. V usage is TRBV4-1 and J usage is TRBJ1-4; a weak D match, TRBD1 (5 bases). In germline, CDR1 is MGHRA, CDR2 YSYEKL. This CDR3 is built from 18 residues. The V gene lost 3 bases and the J gene lost 8 bases, with 25 bases spanning the gap. The CDR3, as DNA: TGCGCCAGCAGCCAGCTGACCATCACCGGGACCGCGGGCGAAAAACTGTTTTTT. Its translation is CASSQLTITGTAGEKLFF.

The rearrangement links TRBV3-1 (or the pseudogene TRBV3-2) to TRBJ1-6, with TRBD1 as a possible D gene (6 bases). Per germline, CDR1 LGHDT and CDR2 YNNKEL (reference sequence). The CDR3 is made up of 14 amino acids. V was cut by 6 bases and J by 8 bases, with 14 bases left in between. This CDR3 reads CASSPRGTDSPLHF. For the CDR3, the DNA is TGTGCCAGCAGTCCCAGGGGAACGGATTCACCCCTCCACTTT.

The chain recombines TRBV6-5 with TRBJ1-3; D not certain. CDR1 MNHEY and CDR2 SVGAGI come from the germline V gene. This CDR3 region has 15 residues. V was pared by 0 bases and J by 4 bases, with 10 bases between. CDR3 sequence (DNA): TGTGCCAGCAGTTACTCTGTTGGTTCCGGAAACACCATATATTTT. Translation: CASSYSVGSGNTIYF.

This clone was found once. The chain carries TRBV5-1 and TRBJ2-2; the D gene is possibly TRBD1 (6 bases). V lost 4 bases and J 6 bases, leaving 13 bases between the germline ends. The germline V gene has CDR1 SGHRS and CDR2 YFSETQ. This CDR3 has 14 amino acids. The CDR3 DNA reads as TGCGCCAGCAGCCTGGGACAATGGGCCGGGGAGCTGTTTTTT. This encodes CASSLGQWAGELFF. The full variable domain, its missing parts supplied by reference TRBV5-1 and TRBJ2-2, is KAGVTQTPRYLIKTRGQQVTLSCSPISGHRSVSWYQQTPGQGLQFLFEYFSETQRNKGNFPGRFSGRQFSNSRSEMNVSTLELGDSALYLCASSLGQWAGELFFGEGSRLTVL.

The chain employs TRBV10-3 and TRBJ2-2, with D unresolved. Germline V CDR1 and CDR2: ENHRY, SYGVKD. The CDR3 extends over 13 amino acids. The V gene lost 7 bases and the J gene lost 6 bases, with 12 bases spanning the gap. The CDR3 sequence: CAINADAPGELFF. In nucleotides, the CDR3 is TGTGCCATCAATGCAGACGCCCCCGGGGAGCTGTTTTTT.